Reported below is one TCR beta chain. Its antigen is currently unknown. The germline V gene encodes CDR1 MNHEY and CDR2 SMNVEV (reference sequence). Trimming took off 3 bases at V and 3 bases at J, with 14 bases between the two ends. CDR3 length: 15 residues. This entry comes from a study of CD8 T cells in Susac syndrome. Study-wide results and caveats: As the study acknowledged, the number of individuals in its TCR sequencing and HLA analysis was relatively small.

From blood CD8+ and CD4+ T cells, TCR beta sequences were generated. While serving as controls, healthy donors were matched for age and sex. Random hexamers were used to reverse transcribe roughly 0.45 to 1 ug of RNA. Amplification of TCR beta CDR3 spanned 54 Vbeta and 13 Jbeta via immunoSEQ multiplex PCR. TCRdb called the immunoSEQ multiplex PCR reads again in MiXCR, with one record for every CDR3 protein. This table has roughly 140,000 distinct CDR3 sequences, nearly 95% appearing once. Specimen: CD8+ T cells from PBMCs. The chain is built from TRBV27 and TRBJ1-2; no clear D. The sequence derives from a human donor in good health. CDR3 protein: CASSLTGLGDYGYTF. For the CDR3, the DNA is TGTGCCAGCAGTTTGACGGGGTTGGGTGACTATGGCTACACCTTC.